Listed here are 4 T cell receptor beta chains from one sample, sequenced in a study of T cells in Graves' hyperthyroidism and ophthalmopathy. Amplification yielded TCR beta CDR3 regions, with RNA transcripts as the source. A set of HTBI primers served as the primers for a first-round RT-PCR of the TCR CDR3. From the multiplex PCR reads, TCRdb called clonotypes with MiXCR, one entry per CDR3 protein. The sample lists around 800,000 distinct CDR3 sequences; 38% were seen once. What was sequenced was blood. The receptors derive from a man younger than 35 with Graves' hyperthyroidism.

The chain employs TRBV2 and TRBJ1-5; D might be TRBD1 (6 bases). Trimming removed 4 bases at V and 0 bases at J, with 13 bases between. Germline V gene sequence: CDR1 SNHLY, CDR2 FYNNEI. This CDR3 has 16 amino acids. The CDR3 DNA reads TGTGCCAGCAGTGCAGGGACACCTTATAGCAATCAGCCCCAGCATTTT. Encoded protein: CASSAGTPYSNQPQHF.

The chain combines TRBV10-3 with TRBJ2-2; TRBD2 might be the D (6 bases). CDR3 size: 14 residues. V shed 2 bases and J shed 7 bases, with 11 bases lying between them. Germline CDR1 is ENHRY and CDR2 is SYGVKD. The CDR3 sequence is CAISETQTSGELFF. The CDR3 DNA reads TGTGCCATCAGTGAGACCCAGACTAGCGGGGAGCTGTTTTTT.

This clonotype came up once. The chain uses TRBV7-6 and TRBJ1-2; the D gene is possibly TRBD1 (6 bases). Trimming shortened V by 5 bases and J by 8 bases, and 24 bases separated the two germline ends. The CDR3 is 16 residues long. The V gene's germline CDR1 is SGHVS and CDR2 FNYEAQ. DNA for the CDR3: TGTGCCAGCAGCCTCACCCCACCCTCGGGGGCAGGCGGCTACACCTTC. Encoded protein: CASSLTPPSGAGGYTF. The variable domain in full, with the rest retrieved from reference TRBV7-6 and TRBJ1-2, is GAGVSQSPRYKVTKRGQDVALRCDPISGHVSLYWYRQALGQGPEFLTYFNYEAQQDKSGLPNDRFSAERPEGSISTLTIQRTEQRDSAMYRCASSLTPPSGAGGYTFGSGTRLTVV.

This clonotype appeared a few times. This chain uses TRBV5-1 with TRBJ1-6; possible D gene TRBD1, 5 bases. This CDR3 contains 17 residues. Per the germline V gene, CDR1 is SGHRS and CDR2 is YFSETQ. The germline V and J ends were trimmed by 0 bases and 7 bases, with 17 bases remaining between them. In DNA, the CDR3 is TGCGCCAGCAGCTTGGTTGACAGCGTCCGTTGGAATTCACCCCTCCACTTT. Translated: CASSLVDSVRWNSPLHF.